This entry lists 22 T cell receptor beta chains sequenced from one sample in a study of T-cell memory formation after mild COVID-19 (dated by TCRdb to the early 2020s). The library was obtained by 5' RACE. The reads were generated on an Illumina NovaSeq 6000. TCRdb ran its own pipeline on the public reads, namely fastp trimming at Q25 and MiXCR clone calling, and kept in-frame beta chains. Identical CDR3 protein sequences are pooled into one entry, listed with their most common genes and DNA. In all, the sample holds some 150,000 distinct CDR3 sequences, and 6% to 7% of those were seen once. Of the sample, approximately 2.1% falls within the top ten clones. The source material was PBMCs or a T cell subset sorted from them (not recorded which). Source of these receptors: an adult woman who had mild COVID-19 (a few samples of this study predate the infection). The sample titles of this study are shuffled in the database, so cell type and time point are left out; the donor was told from shared clones.

This clonotype was counted a few times. The chain is built from TRBV10-3 and TRBJ1-2, with D unclear. The CDR3 has 14 residues. The germline V and J ends were trimmed by 0 bases and 4 bases, with 9 bases remaining between them. Germline assignment: CDR1 ENHRY and CDR2 SYGVKD. CDR3 nucleotides: TGTGCCATCAGTGAGTCTAGGCAGTTCTATGGCTACACCTTC. This gives the protein CAISESRQFYGYTF.

This clonotype was detected a few times. Compared with germline, one end of the junction differs, possibly owing to a read error. The chain uses TRBV7-6 and TRBJ2-7; possibly TRBD2 for D (5 bases). Germline loops: CDR1 SGHVS, CDR2 FNYEAQ. The CDR3 has 14 amino acids. CDR3 sequence: CASSLVASSHEQYF. CDR3 in DNA: TGTGCCAGCAGCTTAGTGGCTAGCTCCCACGAGCAGTACTTC.

This rearrangement joins TRBV7-9 to TRBJ1-4; 7 positions match TRBD1. This CDR3 region has 16 residues. Losses at the gene ends were 4 bases for V and 3 bases for J; bases not matched to a gene: 8. CDR1 is SEHNR, CDR2 FQNEAQ, per germline (reference sequence). This CDR3 reads CASSYIQGSSNEKLFF. The CDR3 bases are TGTGCCAGCAGCTACATACAGGGGAGCTCTAATGAAAAACTGTTTTTT.

The gene calls are TRBV20-1 and TRBJ2-6; the D is unclear. The V end was cut by 5 bases, the J end by 0 bases, with 8 bases between. Germline V gene data show CDR1 as DFQATT and CDR2 as SNEGSKA (reference sequence). The CDR3 runs to 14 residues. DNA for the CDR3: TGCAGTGCTCCCTCACCCTCTGGGGCCAACGTCCTGACTTTC. Translation: CSAPSPSGANVLTF.

This clonotype was picked up a small number of times. The chain recombines TRBV6-5 with TRBJ1-5; 8 positions match TRBD1. This CDR3 has 12 residues. Looked up from germline, CDR1 is MNHEY and CDR2 is SVGAGI. In DNA form, the CDR3 reads TGTGGGGGAGGCAGGGGGCATCAGCCCCAGCATTTT. Protein: CGGGRGHQPQHF.

In DNA form, the CDR3 reads TGTGCCAGCTCACCACTCCCCTTGACTAGCGGTAGCACAGATACGCAGTATTTT. Protein: CASSPLPLTSGSTDTQYF. The V call is TRBV18, the J call TRBJ2-3; 9 bases align to TRBD2. The J segment lost 0 bases and the V segment lost 1 base, leaving 8 bases of the junction unmatched. CDR3 length equals 18 residues. Per the germline V gene, CDR1 is KGHSH and CDR2 is LQKENI. Variable domain in full (rest from reference TRBV18 and TRBJ2-3): NAGVMQNPRHLVRRRGQEARLRCSPMKGHSHVYWYRQLPEEGLKFMVYLQKENIIDESGMPKERFSAEFPKEGPSILRIQQVVRGDSAAYFCASSPLPLTSGSTDTQYFGPGTRLTVL.

This clonotype was seen repeatedly, ten times or more. This chain uses TRBV6-2 or TRBV6-3 with TRBJ2-7; D is perhaps TRBD1 or TRBD2 (5 bases each). This CDR3 is built from 13 residues. Trimming cost V 2 bases and J 7 bases, with 12 bases left between them. Germline V CDR1 and CDR2: MNHEY, SVGEGT. The CDR3 region has the DNA TGTGCCAGCAGTTACGGGGGAGCGTTTGAGCAGTACTTC. Amino acids: CASSYGGAFEQYF.

There are many counts of this clonotype. The rearrangement joins TRBV19 to TRBJ1-1, with D maybe TRBD1 (5 bases). Germline loops: CDR1 LNHDA, CDR2 SQIVND (reference sequence). Trimming stripped 7 bases from V and 1 base from J, with 16 bases between. CDR3 length: 15 residues. The CDR3 reads CASTHSGRRNTEAFF. DNA of the CDR3: TGTGCCAGTACGCACTCGGGACGGAGGAACACTGAAGCTTTCTTT. Full variable domain (missing parts from reference TRBV19 and TRBJ1-1): DGGITQSPKYLFRKEGQNVTLSCEQNLNHDAMYWYRQDPGQGLRLIYYSQIVNDFQKGDIAEGYSVSREKKESFPLTVTSAQKNPTAFYLCASTHSGRRNTEAFFGQGTRLTVV.

This clonotype has a single count. This chain links TRBV18 with TRBJ2-7; either TRBD1 or TRBD2 may fit D (5 bases each). There are 13 residues in the CDR3. Germline CDR1 is KGHSH and CDR2 is LQKENI. Trimming pared 6 bases from V and 7 bases from J, leaving 16 bases between. CDR3 coding DNA: TGTGCCAGCTCCCCGCAGCGAGGGGCAGAGCAGTACTTC. As protein: CASSPQRGAEQYF.

The table lists this clonotype with a few counts. The chain carries TRBV12-3 or TRBV12-4 and TRBJ1-1; D possibly corresponds to TRBD1 (5 bases). The V gene lost 5 bases and the J gene lost 3 bases, with 13 bases spanning the gap. The CDR3 spans 14 residues. The CDR3, as DNA: TGTGCCAGCAGTAACCAAGGGACTCACACTGAAGCTTTCTTT. Amino acids: CASSNQGTHTEAFF.

This clonotype appeared many times. The chain is built from TRBV12-3 or TRBV12-4 and TRBJ2-1; a possible D gene is TRBD2 (5 bases). CDR3 length: 13 amino acids. Deletions cut 7 bases from V and 9 bases from J, with 16 bases between. The CDR3 DNA follows: TGTGCCAGCAAAAGGGAGAGTATGGGTGAGCAGTTCTTC. This encodes CASKRESMGEQFF.

The chain has TRBV12-3 or TRBV12-4 and TRBJ2-5; 10 bases map to TRBD1. This CDR3 is built from 14 residues. V dropped 6 bases and J dropped 3; count of bases not matched to a gene: 4. The CDR3 DNA sequence: TGTGCCAGCAGCCCCGGACAGGGGGAAGAGACCCAGTACTTC. This gives the protein CASSPGQGEETQYF.

Ten or more counts support this clonotype. This chain's CDR3 is CASSPPGGFVNEQFF. In nucleotides, the CDR3 is TGTGCCAGCAGCCCCCCCGGGGGGTTTGTAAATGAGCAGTTCTTC. V gene TRBV7-9 combines with J gene TRBJ2-1, with 7 bases fitting TRBD2. J gave up 7 bases and V 5 bases, and 11 bases lay outside the gene matches. The CDR3 sequence is 15 residues long. CDR1 and CDR2 (germline): SEHNR, FQNEAQ (reference sequence).

This clonotype was observed a few times. The chain couples TRBV3-1 to TRBJ2-5; D may be TRBD2 (5 bases). In germline, CDR1 is LGHDT, CDR2 YNNKEL (reference sequence). The CDR3 is made up of 13 amino acids. V shed 5 bases and J shed 5 bases, with 12 bases lying between them. The CDR3 is CASSTGRWETQYF. In DNA form, the CDR3 reads TGTGCCAGCAGCACGGGAAGATGGGAGACCCAGTACTTC.

This clonotype has a count of ten or more. The V and J genes are TRBV7-9 and TRBJ2-5, with D maybe TRBD1 (6 bases). The CDR3 extends over 15 amino acids. The germline V gene encodes CDR1 SEHNR and CDR2 FQNEAQ (reference sequence). Trimming pared 2 bases from V and 5 bases from J, leaving 15 bases between. The CDR3 nucleotides are TGTGCCAGCAGCTTACTTACGAGGGGGTTGGAGACCCAGTACTTC. It translates to CASSLLTRGLETQYF.

This clonotype was observed a few times. The J gene is TRBJ1-2, the V gene TRBV7-2; D is undetermined. Germline V CDR1 and CDR2: SGHTA, FQGNSA. Trimming took off 5 bases at V and 8 bases at J, with 15 bases between the two ends. This CDR3 spans 13 amino acids. This CDR3 reads CASSEDWEEGYTF. DNA of the CDR3: TGTGCCAGCAGCGAGGACTGGGAGGAAGGCTACACCTTC.

In its sample, this clonotype was seen many times. The chain links TRBV11-2 to TRBJ1-6; D remains ambiguous. The V gene's germline CDR1 is SGHAT and CDR2 FQNNGV. The CDR3 has 16 residues. Trimming stripped 2 bases from V and 10 bases from J, with 18 bases between. The CDR3 protein is CASSLIGVGTRSPLHF. The CDR3 DNA sequence: TGTGCCAGCAGCTTAATCGGGGTCGGCACAAGGTCACCCCTCCACTTT.

This clonotype was counted a few times. This sequence joins TRBV5-4 and TRBJ2-7, with unresolved D. The CDR3 runs 14 residues. The V gene's germline CDR1 is SGHNT and CDR2 YYREEE (reference sequence). V was clipped by 0 bases and J by 3 bases, with 10 bases between them. Written as DNA, the CDR3 is TGTGCCAGCAGCTTGGTTACCAGGAACTACGAGCAGTACTTC. It yields the protein CASSLVTRNYEQYF.

This clonotype showed up many times. The chain couples TRBV6-5 to TRBJ1-1, with unresolved D. The CDR3 covers 15 residues. Trimming took off 0 bases at V and 2 bases at J, with 10 bases between the two ends. The V gene's germline CDR1 is MNHEY and CDR2 SVGAGI. The CDR3 reads CASSYSTGSNTEAFF. In nucleotides, the CDR3 is TGTGCCAGCAGTTACTCGACGGGTTCCAACACTGAAGCTTTCTTT.

The sample holds a few counts of this clonotype. The genes are TRBV5-1 and TRBJ1-1; TRBD1 matches at 7 bases. The CDR3 has 13 residues. Germline lookup yields CDR1 SGHRS and CDR2 YFSETQ. The V and J ends lost 3 bases and 4 bases, in that order; junction bases with no gene match: 3. In DNA form, the CDR3 reads TGCGCCAGCAGCTCGACAGGGATCACTGAAGCTTTCTTT. It yields the protein CASSSTGITEAFF.

This clonotype appeared many times. The chain recombines TRBV7-9 with TRBJ2-1, with TRBD1 matching 9 bases. This CDR3 contains 15 residues. Germline assignment: CDR1 SEHNR and CDR2 FQNEAQ (reference sequence). With 4 bases clipped from V and 2 bases from J, the junction kept 3 bases outside the gene matches. This CDR3 reads CASSSGQGTYNEQFF. The CDR3 nucleotides read TGTGCCAGCAGCTCGGGACAGGGAACCTACAATGAGCAGTTCTTC.

This clonotype was picked up many times. V usage is TRBV25-1 and J usage is TRBJ2-1, with D unresolved. CDR1 MGHDK and CDR2 SYGVNS come from the germline V gene. Trimming left V 3 bases short and J 6 bases short, with 15 bases between. This CDR3 is built from 15 residues. CDR3 sequence (DNA): TGTGCCAGCAGTGAGAAGGTCAGGTTAAGCAATGAGCAGTTCTTC. This translates into CASSEKVRLSNEQFF. Full variable domain (missing parts from reference TRBV25-1 and TRBJ2-1): EADIYQTPRYLVIGTGKKITLECSQTMGHDKMYWYQQDPGMELHLIHYSYGVNSTEKGDLSSESTVSRIRTEHFPLTLESARPSHTSQYLCASSEKVRLSNEQFFGPGTRLTVL.